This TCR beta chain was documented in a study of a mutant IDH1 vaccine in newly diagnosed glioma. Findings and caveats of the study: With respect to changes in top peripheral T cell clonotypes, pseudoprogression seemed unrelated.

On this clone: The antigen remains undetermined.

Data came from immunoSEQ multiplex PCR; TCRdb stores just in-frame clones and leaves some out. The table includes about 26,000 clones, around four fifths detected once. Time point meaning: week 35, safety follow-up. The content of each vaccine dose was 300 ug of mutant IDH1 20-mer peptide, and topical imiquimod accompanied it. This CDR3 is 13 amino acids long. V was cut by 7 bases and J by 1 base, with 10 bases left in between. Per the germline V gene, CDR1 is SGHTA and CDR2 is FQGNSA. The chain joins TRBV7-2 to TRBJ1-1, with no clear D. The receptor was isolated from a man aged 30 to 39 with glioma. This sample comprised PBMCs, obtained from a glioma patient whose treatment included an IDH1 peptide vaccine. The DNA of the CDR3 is TGTGCCAGCATGTTAGGGAGGAACACTGAAGCTTTCTTT. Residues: CASMLGRNTEAFF.